Given below is one T cell receptor beta chain in context. The target of this receptor is not known. No base qualities exist here, and no much larger clone lies one base off it. V is clipped by 4 bases and J by 3 bases, and the sequence between their germline boundaries is 16 bases long. As encoded in the germline V gene, CDR1 is SGDLS while CDR2 is YYNGEE. Its CDR3 holds 16 amino acids, cysteine through phenylalanine. The retained sequence is limited to the CDR3, 48 bases, with the frame set at the first base. The sample is drawn from a study of cytomegalovirus exposure and HLA in healthy donors (TCRdb year 2017). The study in broad terms: According to an earlier analysis of a few hundred of the donors, about 179 million T cells yielded 90 million to 130 million unique TCR beta sequences and about 300 Gb of sequence data. Every repertoire in the discovery cohort had been generated on one and the same sequencing platform. A separate validation cohort of roughly 110 different subjects was used in addition to the roughly 670-subject first cohort. On average, about 200,000 unique TCR beta nucleotide sequences were sequenced per donor among fewer than 500 genotyped donors of the cohort, with roughly 18% of those sequences being non-productive. To predict cytomegalovirus infection status, the study brought together high-throughput TCR immunosequencing, statistical association of individual TCRs with disease status, and machine learning. The number of donors typed differed by locus, with roughly 620-640 for A, B, C, DRB1 and DQB1, more than 500 for DQA1, approximately 570 for DPA1, and approximately 470 for DPB1. The genetic ancestry cluster associated with self-reported Caucasian donors included 65% to 90% of the approximately 430 genotyped donors. A later genetic analysis used genome-wide SNP genotypes for about 65% of the roughly 670 donors, treating that subset as a discovery cohort. Alongside the repertoire data, information on donor age, sex, ethnicity and CMV serostatus was compiled. An early release that covered approximately 600 HLA-typed donors contained about 300 gigabases of sequencing data and 65 million to 100 million unique TCR sequences. Because of strong linkage in the cohort, five DR-DQ haplotypes were treated as single units for association and clustering. The study aimed to test whether cataloging public T cell receptors could reveal signatures of past pathogen exposure. In a later analysis, previously published TCR beta repertoires from 600 to 850 donors were re-analyzed and high-resolution HLA genotyping was added so that TCR occurrence patterns could be studied. To decide whether each TCR beta V gene segment behaved as functional or pseudogenic, an earlier analysis of approximately 620 of the donors relied on high-throughput TCR beta sequencing. Rather than drawing on any new phenotypic data, the later analysis identified candidate immune exposures from TCR beta sequences and the way those sequences occurred across donors. The study used immunosequencing to profile the T cell repertoires of approximately 650 subjects and linked those repertoires to cytomegalovirus serostatus. Class I and class II HLA loci were covered by the typing at four-digit resolution. On the study overall, not on this receptor specifically: An earlier analysis of roughly 570 of the donors showed that most TCR beta V segments appeared in productive rearrangements either about 90% or about 30% of the time, which broadly matched IMGT annotations. HLA typing was unavailable for some donors at each locus, so association tests used only the typed subset. Some IMGT-functional V segments, including TRBV6-2 and TRBV6-3, could not be distinguished by the 87-base-pair reads and were therefore excluded. Three of the identified cytomegalovirus-associated TCR beta chains were confirmed in vitro to be specific for cytomegalovirus antigens. CMV serostatus was the only immune exposure information available for the cohort. The authors suggested that the approach could potentially be generalized to other disease states and immunological phenotypes. Linkage disequilibrium might explain the correlated functional status among segregating V segments, but an unknown experimental factor could not be excluded. In a later analysis, several top co-occurrence clusters were reported to appear linked to parvovirus B19, influenza, CMV and Epstein-Barr virus. In a later analysis, HLA-associated TCR beta chains showed more clonal expansion and lower generation probabilities than non-associated chains that were equally common. Specific HLA alleles were associated with 15,000 to 20,000 TCR beta sequences at a false discovery rate of 0.05 in a later analysis. A group of highly shared sequence variants was considered likely to be a technical artifact of the sequencing pipeline. A later analysis found that TCR association rates varied across HLA loci, with DRB1 alleles showing the most associated TCRs and HLA-C alleles the fewest. In a later genetic analysis, a missense DCLRE1C variant was associated with V-gene and J-gene trimming of TCR beta chains, and the association was replicated in an independent cohort. The study gave a list of under 200 TCR beta chains associated with cytomegalovirus. This cohort had only TCR beta chains sequenced, and the lack of alpha or paired-chain data limited which features could be detected. In both the original and validation cohorts, the classifier was reported to diagnose cytomegalovirus status with high specificity and sensitivity. In a later analysis, most CMV-associated TCR beta chains were found to appear HLA-restricted, with HLA associations seemingly driven largely by CMV exposure. Compared with the roughly 700-donor mean, donors in an Asian-associated ancestry cluster had fewer N-insertions in productive TCRs, according to a later genetic analysis. Because counts were too low, under 20 rarely observed V segments, including chromosome 9 orphons, were left out of the earlier analysis of some 640 of the donors. The presence/absence analyses assumed that sequencing depth was roughly uniform across donors, and that assumption may not be true. A further reported finding was that TCR beta sequences accurately predicted the HLA-A and HLA-B alleles for most subjects in the first cohort. Strong co-occurrence of HLA alleles, especially DR and DQ, made assigning TCR associations to individual alleles difficult. Most TCR sequences were observed very rarely across donors, whereas some public TCRs were present in many individuals.

The receptor library was made with the immunoSEQ multiplex PCR assay. For the multiplex PCR, a mixture combining 60 forward primers for TCR Vbeta segments and 13 reverse primers for TCR Jbeta segments was used. The CDR3 region of rearranged TCR beta genes was amplified from genomic DNA with a multiplex PCR assay. On the Illumina HiSeq System, the amplified TCR beta libraries were sequenced as 87-base-pair reads. Processing in the source paper ran as follows. In a later analysis, tens of millions of unique TCR beta chains were counted across the roughly 610 repertoires, and roughly 11 million of these chains were shared by at least two donors. Raw reads were error-corrected and collapsed into unique sequences with a nearest-neighbor algorithm that merged closely related sequences to remove PCR and sequencing errors. V, D and J gene segments were assigned by aligning CDR3 sequences to IMGT reference sequences. Each retained sequence needed at least a six-nucleotide match to both a V gene segment and a J gene segment. Rearrangements were called productive when the CDR3 lacked stop codons and stayed in frame with V and J; all others were non-productive. Following IMGT convention, CDR3 was defined as the stretch from the second conserved V-encoded cysteine to the conserved J-encoded phenylalanine. Sequences without an unambiguous match to a single V gene segment were excluded from the earlier analysis of a few hundred of the donors. An earlier analysis of a few hundred of the donors called V segments functional above 56.7% productive rearrangements and segregating when the between-donor standard deviation exceeded 5%. A statistical classification framework was built to diagnose cytomegalovirus status from the catalog of TCR beta chain sequences. A later analysis assigned V and J genes by comparing TCR nucleotide sequences with IMGT/GENE-DB human TR gene sequences. Using the TCRdist pipeline, a later analysis assigned CDR3 sequences along with most-parsimonious VDJ recombination scenarios. In a later analysis, each TCR beta chain was defined by its CDR3 amino acid sequence together with its V-gene family, and reads lacking a unique V-gene family were excluded. A later analysis removed roughly 590 highly shared, low-generation-probability nucleotide sequences to deal with suspected cross-contamination and a sequencing artifact. In a later analysis, a clonal expansion index for each public chain was calculated from normalized within-repertoire ranks of inferred template counts. Generation probabilities in a later analysis came from a VDJ recombination model fitted to out-of-frame rearrangements, and those results were checked against IGoR. In a later analysis, TCR-TCR, TCR-HLA and TCR-CMV co-occurrence was scored with hypergeometric tests, and a repertoire-size bias correction was applied to TCR pairs. In a later analysis, false discovery rates were estimated by permuting HLA or CMV assignments 20 times. In a later analysis, co-occurring TCRs were grouped with DBSCAN, and TCRdist sequence similarity was added when clustering was performed within HLA-allele-positive subsets. Repertoires with fewer than 30,000 or more than 120,000 public chains, plus five repertoires with anomalous nucleotide sharing, were excluded from co-occurrence clustering. TCRdb's version of the immuneACCESS table is confined to in-frame rearrangements and falls short of the full clone set. An unresolved V gene accounts for under half of the shortfall where checked; the remainder is of unknown origin. D and trimming come from the DNA, and the V and J calls and clone size come from that table. The sample contains about 82,000 clones, about 77% of them found a single time. 3% to 3.5% of the sample is held by the ten biggest clonotypes.

The cohort comprised some 700 healthy bone marrow donors. At the time of sampling, all cohort members were nominally healthy, though unrecorded immune exposures were likely present. The donor tested CMV seronegative, placing the donor among the 352 seronegative members of the cohort. Every donor gave a peripheral blood sample, and the peripheral blood mononuclear cells from that sample were used for TCR beta sequencing. Genomic DNA was extracted from the blood cell samples with the Qiagen DNeasy Blood Extraction Kit. The chain links TRBV9 with TRBJ2-2; TRBD2 is possibly the D segment (5 matching bases). The material sequenced was PBMCs. The origin of this receptor is a man aged 45-65 years in good health and CMV-seronegative. The sequence in DNA is TGTGCCAGCAGCCCCGGGGTCGGGCGCGACACCGGGGAGCTGTTTTTT. This sequence encodes CASSPGVGRDTGELFF.